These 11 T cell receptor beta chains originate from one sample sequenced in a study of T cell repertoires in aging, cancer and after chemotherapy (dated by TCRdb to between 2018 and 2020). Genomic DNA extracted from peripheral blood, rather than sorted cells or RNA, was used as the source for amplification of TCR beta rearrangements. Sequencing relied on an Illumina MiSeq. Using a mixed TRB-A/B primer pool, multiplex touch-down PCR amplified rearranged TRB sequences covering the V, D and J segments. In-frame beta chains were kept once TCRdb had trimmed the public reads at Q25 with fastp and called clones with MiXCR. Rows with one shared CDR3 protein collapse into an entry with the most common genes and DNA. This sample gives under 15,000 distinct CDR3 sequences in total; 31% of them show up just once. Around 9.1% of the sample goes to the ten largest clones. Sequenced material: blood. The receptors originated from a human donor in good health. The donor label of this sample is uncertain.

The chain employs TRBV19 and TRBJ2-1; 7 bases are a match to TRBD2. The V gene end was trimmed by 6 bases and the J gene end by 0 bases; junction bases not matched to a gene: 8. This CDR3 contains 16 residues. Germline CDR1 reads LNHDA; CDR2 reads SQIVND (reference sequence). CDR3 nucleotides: TGTGCCAGTAGCCCTAGCGGTGGGAGCTCCTACAATGAGCAGTTCTTC. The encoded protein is CASSPSGGSSYNEQFF.

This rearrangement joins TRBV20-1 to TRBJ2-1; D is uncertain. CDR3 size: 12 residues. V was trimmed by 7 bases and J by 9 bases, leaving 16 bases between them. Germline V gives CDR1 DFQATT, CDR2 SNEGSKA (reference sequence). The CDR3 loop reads CSVLPAVSEQFF. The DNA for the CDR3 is TGCAGTGTTCTGCCCGCGGTCAGTGAGCAGTTCTTC.

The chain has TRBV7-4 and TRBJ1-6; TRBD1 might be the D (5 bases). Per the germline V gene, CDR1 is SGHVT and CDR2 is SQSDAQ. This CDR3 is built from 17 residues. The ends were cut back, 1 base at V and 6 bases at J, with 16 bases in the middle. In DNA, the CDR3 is TGTGCCAGCAGCTTAGTAGGGGCCGCTTCCGGTAATTCACCCCTCCACTTT. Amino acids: CASSLVGAASGNSPLHF.

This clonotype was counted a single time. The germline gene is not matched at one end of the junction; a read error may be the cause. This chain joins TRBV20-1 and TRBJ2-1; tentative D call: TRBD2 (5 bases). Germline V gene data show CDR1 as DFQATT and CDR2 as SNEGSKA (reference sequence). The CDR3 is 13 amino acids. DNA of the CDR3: TGCAGTGCTAGTGGTTCGGGCGGGCAGGTAGTAGTCTTC. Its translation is CSASGSGGQVVVF.

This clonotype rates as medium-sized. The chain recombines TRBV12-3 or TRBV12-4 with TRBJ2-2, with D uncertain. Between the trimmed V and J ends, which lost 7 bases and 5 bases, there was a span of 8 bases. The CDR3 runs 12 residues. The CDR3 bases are TGTGCCAGCACTTCCGGTACCGGGGAGCTGTTTTTT. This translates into CASTSGTGELFF.

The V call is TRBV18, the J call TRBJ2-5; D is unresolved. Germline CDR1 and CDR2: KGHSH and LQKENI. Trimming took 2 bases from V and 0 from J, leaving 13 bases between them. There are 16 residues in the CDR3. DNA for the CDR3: TGTGCCAGCTCACCATCGGGCAGGACGTACCAAGAGACCCAGTACTTC. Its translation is CASSPSGRTYQETQYF.

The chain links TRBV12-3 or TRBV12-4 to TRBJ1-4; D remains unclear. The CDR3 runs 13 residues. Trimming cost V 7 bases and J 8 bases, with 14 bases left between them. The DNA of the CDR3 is TGTGCCAGCACCTCCCGGAGAAAGGAAAAACTGTTTTTT. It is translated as CASTSRRKEKLFF.

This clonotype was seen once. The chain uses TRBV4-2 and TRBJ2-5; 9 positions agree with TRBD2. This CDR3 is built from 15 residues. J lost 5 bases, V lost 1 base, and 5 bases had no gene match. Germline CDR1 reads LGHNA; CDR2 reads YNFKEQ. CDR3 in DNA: TGTGCCAGCAGCCAAGTTGCGGGGGGGCTCGAGACCCAGTACTTC. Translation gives CASSQVAGGLETQYF.

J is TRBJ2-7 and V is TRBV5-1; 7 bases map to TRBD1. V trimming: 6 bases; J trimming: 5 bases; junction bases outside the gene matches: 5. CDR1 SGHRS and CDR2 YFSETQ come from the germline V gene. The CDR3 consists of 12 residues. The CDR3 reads CASTQGQNEQYF. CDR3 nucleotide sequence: TGCGCCAGCACCCAGGGACAGAACGAGCAGTACTTC.

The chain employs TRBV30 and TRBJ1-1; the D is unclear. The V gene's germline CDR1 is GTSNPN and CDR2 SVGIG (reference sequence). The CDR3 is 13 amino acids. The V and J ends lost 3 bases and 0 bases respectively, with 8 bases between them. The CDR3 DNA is TGTGCCTGGAGCGACGGAGTGAACACTGAAGCTTTCTTT. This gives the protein CAWSDGVNTEAFF.

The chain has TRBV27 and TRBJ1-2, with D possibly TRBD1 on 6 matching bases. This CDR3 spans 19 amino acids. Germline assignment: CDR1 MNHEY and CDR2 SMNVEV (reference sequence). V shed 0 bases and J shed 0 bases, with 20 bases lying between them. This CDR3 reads CASSLSPPRQDQTNYGYTF. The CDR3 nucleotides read TGTGCCAGCAGTTTATCGCCCCCACGACAGGACCAAACTAACTATGGCTACACCTTC.